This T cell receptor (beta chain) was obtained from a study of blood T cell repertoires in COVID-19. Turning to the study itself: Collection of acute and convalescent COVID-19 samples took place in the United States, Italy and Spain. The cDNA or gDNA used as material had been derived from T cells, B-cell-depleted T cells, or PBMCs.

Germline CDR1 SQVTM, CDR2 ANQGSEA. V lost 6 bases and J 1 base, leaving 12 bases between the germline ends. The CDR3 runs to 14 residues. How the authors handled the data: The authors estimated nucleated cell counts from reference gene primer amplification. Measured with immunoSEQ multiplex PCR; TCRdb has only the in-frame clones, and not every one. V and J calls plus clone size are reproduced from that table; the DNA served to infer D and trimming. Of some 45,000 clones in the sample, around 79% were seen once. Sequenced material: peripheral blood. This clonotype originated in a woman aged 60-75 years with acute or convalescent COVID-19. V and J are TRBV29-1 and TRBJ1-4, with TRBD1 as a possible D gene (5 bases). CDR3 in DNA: TGCAGCGTGGGGCGGGACGGAACTAATGAAAAACTGTTTTTT. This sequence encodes CSVGRDGTNEKLFF.